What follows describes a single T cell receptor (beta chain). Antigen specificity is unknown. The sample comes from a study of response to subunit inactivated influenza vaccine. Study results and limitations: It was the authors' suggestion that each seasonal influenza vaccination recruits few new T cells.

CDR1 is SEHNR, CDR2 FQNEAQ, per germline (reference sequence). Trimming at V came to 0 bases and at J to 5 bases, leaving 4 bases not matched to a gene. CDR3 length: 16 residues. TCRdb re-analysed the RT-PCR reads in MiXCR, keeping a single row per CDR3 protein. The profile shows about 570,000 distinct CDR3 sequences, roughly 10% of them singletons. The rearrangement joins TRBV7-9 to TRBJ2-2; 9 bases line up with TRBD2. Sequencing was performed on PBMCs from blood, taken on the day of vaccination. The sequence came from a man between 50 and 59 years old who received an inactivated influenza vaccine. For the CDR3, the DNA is TGTGCCAGCAGCTTAGCTAGCGGGAGTTCAACCGGGGAGCTGTTTTTT. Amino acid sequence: CASSLASGSSTGELFF.